The T cell receptor beta chain described here comes from a study of regulatory T cells in long-lasting Graves disease. Regarding the study as a whole: Favored usage of TRBV28, TRBJ1-2 and TRBJ2-5 was recorded in persistent disease. The study found persistent patients shared more public clonotypes (about 3,000) than new patients (approximately 870).

Investigators prepared the TCR beta libraries by applying iRepertoire HTBI primers and Arm-PCR of CDR3 regions. TCRdb redid the calling of the multiplex PCR reads with MiXCR, one entry per CDR3 protein. The sample shows 540,000 or so distinct CDR3 sequences, roughly 12% of them seen only once. This CDR3 comprises 14 residues. Germline CDR1 reads KGHDR; CDR2 reads SFDVKD. Stated time point: newly diagnosed GD, antithyroid drugs for less than 3 months. Construction of the TCR library relied on RNA isolated from PBMCs. Concerning this clonotype itself: What it binds is not known. At one end the junction does not follow the germline gene, possibly because of a read error.

Separately, the same data were catalogued under a study of T cells in Graves' hyperthyroidism and ophthalmopathy. From that report: If no ophthalmopathy progression occurred within 18 months, Graves' hyperthyroidism was stable. Most clonotypes that expanded in the thyroid above 0.001 also showed up in blood.

J is TRBJ2-3 and V is TRBV24-1; TRBD2 aligns across 8 bases. Material: peripheral blood mononuclear cells (PBMCs), obtained at new diagnosis, from a patient treated with antithyroid drugs. This receptor was obtained from a man aged 25 to 40 with Graves disease. As DNA, the CDR3 is TGTGCCACCGGAAGCGGGAGTCGGACAGATACGAAGTATTTT. As protein: CATGSGSRTDTKYF.